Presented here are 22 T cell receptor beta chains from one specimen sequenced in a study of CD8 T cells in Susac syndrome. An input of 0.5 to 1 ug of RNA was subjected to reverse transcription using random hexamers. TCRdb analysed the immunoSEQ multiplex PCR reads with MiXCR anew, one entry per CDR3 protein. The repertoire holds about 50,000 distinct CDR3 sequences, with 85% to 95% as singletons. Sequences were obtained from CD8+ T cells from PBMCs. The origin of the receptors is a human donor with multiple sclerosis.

As DNA, the CDR3 is TGCAGTGCTGGAACCGGGACAGAGAATCAGCCCCAGCATTTT. Its translation: CSAGTGTENQPQHF. The chain joins TRBV20-1 to TRBJ1-5; 7 nucleotides match TRBD1. Germline V gives CDR1 DFQATT, CDR2 SNEGSKA (reference sequence). This CDR3 spans 14 amino acids. V trimming: 5 bases; J trimming: 4 bases; junction bases outside the gene matches: 8.

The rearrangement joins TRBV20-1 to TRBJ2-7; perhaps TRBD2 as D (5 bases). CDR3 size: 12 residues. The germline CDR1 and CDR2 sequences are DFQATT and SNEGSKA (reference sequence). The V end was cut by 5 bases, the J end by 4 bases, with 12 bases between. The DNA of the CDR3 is TGCAGTGCTCGAACGGGCGGGTACGAGCAGTACTTC. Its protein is CSARTGGYEQYF.

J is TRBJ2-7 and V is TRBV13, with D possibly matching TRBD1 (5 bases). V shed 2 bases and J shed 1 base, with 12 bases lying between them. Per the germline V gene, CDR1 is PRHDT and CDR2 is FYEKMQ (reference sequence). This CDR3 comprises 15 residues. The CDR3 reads CASSLPGFGSYEQYF. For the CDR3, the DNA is TGTGCCAGCAGCTTACCAGGGTTCGGTTCCTACGAGCAGTACTTC.

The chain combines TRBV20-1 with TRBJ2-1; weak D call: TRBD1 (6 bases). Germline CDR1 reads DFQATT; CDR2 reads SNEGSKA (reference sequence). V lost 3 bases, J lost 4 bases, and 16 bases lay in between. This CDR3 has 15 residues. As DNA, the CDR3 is TGCAGTGCTAGGGGGGCATGGGGGCCATACAATGAGCAGTTCTTC. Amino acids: CSARGAWGPYNEQFF.

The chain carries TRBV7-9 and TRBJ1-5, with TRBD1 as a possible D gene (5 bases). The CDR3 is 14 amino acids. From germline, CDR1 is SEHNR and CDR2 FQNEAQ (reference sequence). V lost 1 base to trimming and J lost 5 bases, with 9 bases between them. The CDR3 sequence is CASSLGAGHQPQHF. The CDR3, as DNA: TGTGCCAGCAGCTTAGGGGCAGGGCATCAGCCCCAGCATTTT. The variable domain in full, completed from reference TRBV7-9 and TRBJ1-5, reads DTGVSQNPRHKITKRGQNVTFRCDPISEHNRLYWYRQTLGQGPEFLTYFQNEAQLEKSRLLSDRFSAERPKGSFSTLEIQRTEQGDSAMYLCASSLGAGHQPQHFGDGTRLSIL.

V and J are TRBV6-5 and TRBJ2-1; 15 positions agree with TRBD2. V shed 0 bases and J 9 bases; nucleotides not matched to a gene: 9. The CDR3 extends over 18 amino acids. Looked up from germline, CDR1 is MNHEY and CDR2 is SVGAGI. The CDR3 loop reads CASSYSTKGLAGGSEQFF. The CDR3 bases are TGTGCCAGCAGTTACTCGACCAAGGGACTAGCGGGGGGTAGTGAGCAGTTCTTC.

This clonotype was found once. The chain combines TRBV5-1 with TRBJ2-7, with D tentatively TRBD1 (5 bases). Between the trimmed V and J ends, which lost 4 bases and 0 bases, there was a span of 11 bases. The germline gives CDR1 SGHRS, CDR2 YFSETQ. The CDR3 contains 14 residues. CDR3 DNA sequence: TGCGCCAGCAGCCCCGACAGTTTCTCCTACGAGCAGTACTTC. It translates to CASSPDSFSYEQYF.

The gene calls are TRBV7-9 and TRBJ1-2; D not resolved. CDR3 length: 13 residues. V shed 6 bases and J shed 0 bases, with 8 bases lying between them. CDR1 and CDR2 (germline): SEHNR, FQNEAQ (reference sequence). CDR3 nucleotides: TGTGCCAGCAGGCATAGCTCTAACTATGGCTACACCTTC. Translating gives CASRHSSNYGYTF.

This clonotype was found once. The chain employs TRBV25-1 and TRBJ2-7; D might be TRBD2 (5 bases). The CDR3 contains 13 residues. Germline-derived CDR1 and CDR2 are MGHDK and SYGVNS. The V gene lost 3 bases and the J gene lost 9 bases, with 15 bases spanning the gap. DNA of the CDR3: TGTGCCAGCAGTGACGCTAGCCTCTCCGGGCAGTACTTC. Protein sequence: CASSDASLSGQYF.

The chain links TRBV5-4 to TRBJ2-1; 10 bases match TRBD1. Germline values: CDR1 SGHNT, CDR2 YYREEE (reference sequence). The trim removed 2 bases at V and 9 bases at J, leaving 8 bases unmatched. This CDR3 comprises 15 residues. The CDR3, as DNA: TGTGCCAGCAGCTTCTCCGGGACAGGGGTGCCTGAGCAGTTCTTC. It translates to CASSFSGTGVPEQFF.

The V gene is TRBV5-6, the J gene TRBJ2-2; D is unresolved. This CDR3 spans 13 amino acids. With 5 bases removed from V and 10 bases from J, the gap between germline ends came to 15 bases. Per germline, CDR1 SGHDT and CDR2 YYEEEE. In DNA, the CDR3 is TGTGCCAGCAGGTCCAAGCCTCGCGAGGAGCTGTTTTTT. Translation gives CASRSKPREELFF.

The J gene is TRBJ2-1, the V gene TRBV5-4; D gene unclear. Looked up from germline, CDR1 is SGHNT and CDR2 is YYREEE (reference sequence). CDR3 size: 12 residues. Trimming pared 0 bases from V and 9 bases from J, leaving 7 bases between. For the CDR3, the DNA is TGTGCCAGCAGCTTGGCCTACGCTGAGCAGTTCTTC. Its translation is CASSLAYAEQFF.

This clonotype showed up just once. The DNA for the CDR3 is TGCGCCAGCAGCCCATTTAGACAGGGCTCTAATGAAAAACTGTTTTTT. Translating gives CASSPFRQGSNEKLFF. This chain uses TRBV5-1 with TRBJ1-4, with 7 bases matching TRBD1. V lost 4 bases, J lost 3 bases, and 9 bases stayed unmatched. The CDR3 contains 16 residues. CDR1 and CDR2 (germline): SGHRS, YFSETQ.

CDR3: CASSYGSNYGYTF. The CDR3 nucleotides read TGTGCCAGCTCATACGGGTCCAACTATGGCTACACCTTC. The rearrangement uses TRBV12-3 or TRBV12-4 and TRBJ1-2; D is undetermined. V lost 8 bases, J lost 2 bases, and 12 bases lay in between. This CDR3 region has 13 residues.

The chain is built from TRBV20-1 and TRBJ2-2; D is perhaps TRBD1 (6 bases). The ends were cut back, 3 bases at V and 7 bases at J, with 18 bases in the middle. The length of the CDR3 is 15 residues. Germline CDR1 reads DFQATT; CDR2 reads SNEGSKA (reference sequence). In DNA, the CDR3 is TGCAGTGCTAGTATGAGGGGACAAGATTACGGGGAGCTGTTTTTT. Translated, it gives CSASMRGQDYGELFF.

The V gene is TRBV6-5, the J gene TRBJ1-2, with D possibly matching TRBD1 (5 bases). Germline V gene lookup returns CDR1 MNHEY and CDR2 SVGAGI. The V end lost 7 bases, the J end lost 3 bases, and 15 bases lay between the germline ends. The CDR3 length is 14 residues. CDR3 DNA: TGTGCCAGCACCAAAGGGACCCCTTACTATGGCTACACCTTC. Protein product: CASTKGTPYYGYTF.

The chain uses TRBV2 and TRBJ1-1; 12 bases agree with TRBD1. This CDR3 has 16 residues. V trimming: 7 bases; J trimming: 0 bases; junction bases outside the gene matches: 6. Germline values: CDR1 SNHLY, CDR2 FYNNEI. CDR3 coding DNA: TGTGCCAGCAATCCGGGACAGGGGGCGATGAACACTGAAGCTTTCTTT. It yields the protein CASNPGQGAMNTEAFF. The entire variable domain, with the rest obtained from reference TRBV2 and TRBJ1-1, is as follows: EPEVTQTPSHQVTQMGQEVILRCVPISNHLYFYWYRQILGQKVEFLVSFYNNEISEKSEIFDDQFSVERPDGSNFTLKIRSTKLEDSAMYFCASNPGQGAMNTEAFFGQGTRLTVV.

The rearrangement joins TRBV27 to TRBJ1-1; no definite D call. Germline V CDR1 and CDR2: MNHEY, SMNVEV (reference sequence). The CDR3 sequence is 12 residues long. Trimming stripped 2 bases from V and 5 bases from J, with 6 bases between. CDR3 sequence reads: CASSLERTEAFF. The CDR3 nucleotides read TGTGCCAGCAGTTTAGAGAGGACTGAAGCTTTCTTT.

Here the CDR3 reads CASSPLESLHLSQHF. The CDR3 DNA reads as TGTGCCAGCAGTCCCCTTGAATCCCTCCATCTCTCCCAGCATTTT. This chain uses TRBV27 with TRBJ1-5; D not resolved. Germline V gene sequence: CDR1 MNHEY, CDR2 SMNVEV (reference sequence). This CDR3 spans 15 amino acids. Trimming pared 5 bases from V and 11 bases from J, leaving 22 bases between.

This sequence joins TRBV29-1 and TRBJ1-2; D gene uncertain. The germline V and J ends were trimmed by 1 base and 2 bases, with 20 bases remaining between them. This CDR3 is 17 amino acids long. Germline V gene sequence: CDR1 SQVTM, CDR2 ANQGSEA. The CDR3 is CSVEGIPGDISNYGYTF. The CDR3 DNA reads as TGCAGCGTTGAAGGGATCCCGGGCGACATATCCAACTATGGCTACACCTTC.

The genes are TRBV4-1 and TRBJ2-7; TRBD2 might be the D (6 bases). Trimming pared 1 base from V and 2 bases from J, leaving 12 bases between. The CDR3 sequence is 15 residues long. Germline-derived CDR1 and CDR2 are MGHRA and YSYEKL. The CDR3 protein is CASSQGRGLTYEQYF. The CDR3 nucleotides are TGCGCCAGCAGCCAAGGACGGGGACTTACCTACGAGCAGTACTTC.

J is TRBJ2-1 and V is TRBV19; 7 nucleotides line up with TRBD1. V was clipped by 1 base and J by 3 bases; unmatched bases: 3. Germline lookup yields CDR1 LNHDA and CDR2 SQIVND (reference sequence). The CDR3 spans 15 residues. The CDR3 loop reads CASSIGQGLYNEQFF. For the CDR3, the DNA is TGTGCCAGTAGTATAGGACAGGGCCTCTACAATGAGCAGTTCTTC.